This T cell receptor beta chain was identified during a study of T cells in Graves' hyperthyroidism and ophthalmopathy (dated by TCRdb to about 2019). With respect to the entire study: Peripheral blood was collected at initial diagnosis, before any treatment. To identify TCR V-J signatures that set the groups apart, the researchers used a discovery cohort of 100 patients, made up of 40 to 45 with Graves' ophthalmopathy and about 55 with stable Graves' hyperthyroidism. Prospective prediction of ophthalmopathy was tested in an independent validation cohort consisting of 18 hyperthyroidism patients and 15 or so patients who later progressed to ophthalmopathy. For training and testing, the roughly 100 patients in the discovery cohort were randomly divided in a 7:3 ratio. Thyroid tissue and blood T-cell repertoires from roughly six Graves' hyperthyroidism patients were also compared in the study. After blood sampling, hyperthyroidism patients were treated with methimazole at a starting dose of 30 mg daily, and ophthalmopathy patients were treated with high-dose intravenous methylprednisolone. The paper reports TCR Vbeta CDR3 sequencing of over 120 peripheral blood samples: approximately 41 ophthalmopathy, about 75 hyperthyroidism and 17 progressor patients.

Graves' hyperthyroidism was defined as stable when no progression to ophthalmopathy occurred over 18 months of follow-up. Hyperthyroidism patients were aged 18 to 65 years and newly diagnosed, with disease duration of less than 2 months. Patients with uncontrolled infections, other autoimmune diseases, pregnancy or lactation were excluded. Diagnoses relied on clinical symptoms, serum thyroxine and TRAb, thyroid ultrasound and orbital computed tomography. PBMCs were isolated from around 10 ml of fresh peripheral blood by Ficoll-Paque density gradient centrifugation. Trizol reagent was used to extract total RNA, and RNA quality was then checked on an Agilent 2100 Bioanalyzer. The research as a whole found: Blood samples also contained most of the expanded thyroid clonotypes (frequency above 0.001), which suggests that blood repertoires may reflect thyroid immune responses. A 13 V-J signature model separated ophthalmopathy from stable hyperthyroidism, with approximately 87% sensitivity and 81% to 83% specificity in cross-validation and 80%/75% in testing. In validation, progression to ophthalmopathy was predicted by the model with nearly 71% sensitivity and just over 72% specificity, a median of 6.5 months before onset. No statistical method was used to fix the sample size in advance, and group allocation was not hidden from the investigators.

The table lists this clonotype with many counts. It has no known antigen specificity. Qualities for individual bases were not recorded, and no much larger clone is one base off. TCR beta CDR3 regions were amplified from RNA transcripts. A first-round RT-PCR of the TCR CDR3 used the HTBI primer set with the Qiagen OneStep RT-PCR kit. The libraries were constructed in a second round of multiplex PCR and then size-selected and purified. The libraries were sequenced on an Illumina HiSeq2000 using paired-end 100 bp reads. The study's own analysis went as follows. SOAPnuke was used to process the raw data, throwing out any read that contained adapters or uncalled bases, had a mean Phred below 15, or lacked an exact constant-primer or identifier match. High-quality paired reads were merged with COPE v1.2.5, and unique nucleotide sequences were defined as clonotypes. Clonotypes were aligned to IMGT TRBV, TRBD and TRBJ reference segments using MiTCR v1.1. Only V-J combinations with frequency above 0.0001, covering approximately 99% of repertoires, were analysed. The TCS score was defined as F50 (clonal expansion) divided by E x V (chaos), with BLOSUM62-based TCRdist calculated between CDR3 peptides within each V-J. Welch's t-statistics and random forest reduced roughly 530 V-J features to 13, which were used in a naive Bayes classifier (R e1071). Starting from the raw public reads, TCRdb applied fastp trimming at Q25, assembled clones with MiXCR and retained in-frame beta chains. CDR3 protein sequences are deduplicated, and each keeps its most common genes and DNA. The V and J calls follow TCRdb's processing rather than the paper's. Across this sample there are approximately 430,000 distinct CDR3 sequences, with about 15% seen only once. The top ten clones comprise roughly an eighth of the sample.

Specimen: blood. The clonotype was recovered from a woman aged 18 to 35 with Graves' hyperthyroidism.

The CDR3 in this case is CASIPTGKGETQYF. The sequenced DNA: TGTGCCAGCATTCCCACTGGGAAAGGGGAGACCCAGTACTTC. The V gene is TRBV6-2 or TRBV6-3 and the J gene is TRBJ2-5; the D gene cannot be named for sure. Between the V and J ends, shortened by 7 bases and 5 bases respectively, the junction contains 17 bases. The germline V gene specifies MNHEY as CDR1 and SVGEGT as CDR2. From its cysteine to its phenylalanine, the CDR3 spans 14 amino acids. Just CDR3 DNA is preserved here, 42 bases in frame from base 1.